These 22 T cell receptor beta chains came from one sample sequenced in a study of blood T cell repertoires in COVID-19 (dated by TCRdb to 2018 to 2020). Libraries were prepared through the immunoSEQ multiplex PCR assay. TCRdb obtained this table from immuneACCESS and retained in-frame rearrangements with V and J assigned. These tables miss some clones; where compared with another copy, unresolved V genes account for less than half of the shortfall, and the remainder is unexplained. The sample table records approximately 15,000 clones; about 90% of these occur just once. About 4.5% of the sample belongs to the ten largest clones. The sample taken for sequencing was peripheral blood. The receptor set was obtained from a man aged 55 to 70 with active COVID-19.

This chain joins TRBV6-5 and TRBJ1-1, with 11 bases matching TRBD1. The J segment lost 7 bases and the V segment lost 8 bases, leaving 3 bases of the junction unmatched. The CDR3 length is 12 residues. Germline assignment: CDR1 MNHEY and CDR2 SVGAGI. The CDR3 DNA follows: TGTGCCAGCGGACAGGGGGCGAATGAAGCTTTCTTT. The encoded protein is CASGQGANEAFF.

The chain recombines TRBV14 with TRBJ2-1; 7 bases line up with TRBD2. This CDR3 is built from 17 residues. V was clipped by 3 bases and J by 0 bases; unmatched bases: 8. CDR1 and CDR2 from the germline V gene are SGHDN and FVKESK. The CDR3 here is CASSQASGTFSYNEQFF. In DNA form, the CDR3 reads TGTGCCAGCAGCCAGGCTAGCGGTACCTTCTCCTACAATGAGCAGTTCTTC. The full variable domain, rest sourced from reference TRBV14 and TRBJ2-1, is EAGVTQFPSHSVIEKGQTVTLRCDPISGHDNLYWYRRVMGKEIKFLLHFVKESKQDESGMPNNRFLAERTGGTYSTLKVQPAELEDSGVYFCASSQASGTFSYNEQFFGPGTRLTVL.

The CDR3: CASSNPPDRANTGELFF. CDR3 DNA: TGTGCCAGCAGCAACCCCCCTGACAGGGCGAACACCGGGGAGCTGTTTTTT. The chain joins TRBV7-3 to TRBJ2-2, with TRBD1 matching 7 bases. V gave up 5 bases and J gave up 0 bases; unmatched junction bases: 9. The CDR3 contains 17 residues. CDR1 and CDR2 (germline): SGHTA, FQGTGA.

The chain has TRBV27 and TRBJ2-7; 8 nucleotides agree with TRBD2. Germline lookup yields CDR1 MNHEY and CDR2 SMNVEV (reference sequence). This CDR3 has 17 amino acids. J gave up 0 bases and V 6 bases, and 13 bases lay outside the gene matches. This chain's CDR3 is CASRTYRGGLLSYEQYV. CDR3 DNA sequence: TGTGCCAGCAGGACATACCGGGGGGGCCTTCTCTCCTACGAGCAGTACGTC.

This clone was seen only once. The chain combines TRBV21-1 with TRBJ2-4; TRBD1 was called by the table and not checked on the DNA. TRBV21-1 counts as a pseudogene. The CDR3 sequence is 18 residues long. The CDR3 loop is CASSKARRRPQAKNIQYF. In nucleotides, the CDR3 is TGTGCCAGCAGCAAAGCGCGACGCAGGCCCCAAGCCAAAAACATTCAGTACTTC.

The V call is TRBV18, the J call TRBJ2-7, with TRBD1 matching over 7 bases. Per germline, CDR1 KGHSH and CDR2 LQKENI. This CDR3 has 14 residues. The J segment lost 3 bases and the V segment lost 3 bases, leaving 5 bases of the junction unmatched. The CDR3 DNA reads TGTGCCAGCTCACCCAAACAGGGGAACTACGAGCAGTACTTC. This sequence encodes CASSPKQGNYEQYF.

In DNA, the CDR3 is TGTGCCAGCAGCCCCAGACAGGGGGTGTTGGTCAAAAACATTCAGTACTTC. This sequence encodes CASSPRQGVLVKNIQYF. This chain connects TRBV11-2 to TRBJ2-4; 9 bases agree with TRBD1. This CDR3 comprises 17 residues. After removal of 5 bases from V and 3 bases from J, the junction contained 11 bases not matched to a gene. Germline CDR1 is SGHAT and CDR2 is FQNNGV.

The chain carries TRBV11-3 and TRBJ2-3, with D hard to call. The germline gives CDR1 SGHNT, CDR2 YENEEA. V dropped 6 bases and J dropped 0 bases, with 7 bases sitting between them. The CDR3 totals 13 residues. CDR3 DNA sequence: TGTGCCAGCAGGAGCCCTAGCACAGATACGCAGTATTTT. Translation gives CASRSPSTDTQYF.

The chain couples TRBV25-1 to TRBJ1-6; unclear D gene. CDR1 and CDR2 from the germline V gene are MGHDK and SYGVNS. CDR3 length: 14 residues. V was trimmed by 4 bases and J by 10 bases, leaving 14 bases between them. The CDR3 DNA is TGTGCCAGCAGTGTTGGGAGGACGAACTCACCCCTCCACTTT. Residues: CASSVGRTNSPLHF.

The chain is built from TRBV6-6 and TRBJ2-7; possible D gene TRBD1, 6 bases. Germline CDR1 MNHNY, CDR2 SVGAGI (reference sequence). CDR3 size: 14 residues. Trimming left V 6 bases short and J 0 bases short, with 12 bases between. The CDR3 region is CASRPQGHSYEQYF. CDR3 sequence (DNA): TGTGCCAGCAGACCTCAGGGGCACTCCTACGAGCAGTACTTC.

V usage is TRBV2 and J usage is TRBJ1-2; tentatively, D is TRBD1 (5 bases). This CDR3 region has 13 residues. Germline lookup yields CDR1 SNHLY and CDR2 FYNNEI. V dropped 6 bases and J dropped 12 bases, with 20 bases sitting between them. The CDR3 sequence is CASRGDSPAQDTF. CDR3 nucleotide sequence: TGTGCCAGCAGGGGTGACAGTCCGGCGCAGGACACCTTC.

The CDR3 spells CASSLGGTFNDEQYV. CDR3 DNA sequence: TGTGCCAGCAGTTTAGGAGGGACCTTTAACGACGAGCAGTACGTC. The chain carries TRBV28 and TRBJ2-7, with TRBD2 as a possible D gene (6 bases). V was trimmed by 2 bases and J by 5 bases, leaving 16 bases between them. The CDR3 runs to 15 residues. Germline loops: CDR1 MDHEN, CDR2 SYDVKM.

V is TRBV2 and J is TRBJ2-7; the match to TRBD2 covers 7 bases. The germline V gene has CDR1 SNHLY and CDR2 FYNNEI. The CDR3 sequence is 12 residues long. V shed 5 bases and J 7 bases; nucleotides not matched to a gene: 5. The CDR3 DNA follows: TGTGCCAGCAGTTTTAGGGAGGGGGAGCAGTACTTC. This sequence encodes CASSFREGEQYF. Drawing the rest from reference TRBV2 and TRBJ2-7, the complete variable domain is EPEVTQTPSHQVTQMGQEVILRCVPISNHLYFYWYRQILGQKVEFLVSFYNNEISEKSEIFDDQFSVERPDGSNFTLKIRSTKLEDSAMYFCASSFREGEQYFGPGTRLTVT.

This chain uses TRBV18 with TRBJ2-1; a possible D gene is TRBD1 (8 bases). The CDR3 consists of 15 residues. Germline CDR1 and CDR2: KGHSH and LQKENI. V shed 2 bases and J shed 6 bases, with 14 bases lying between them. The CDR3 loop reads CASSPTQGGGNEQFF. In DNA form, the CDR3 reads TGTGCCAGCTCACCAACACAGGGGGGGGGCAATGAGCAGTTCTTC.

The J gene is TRBJ2-1, the V gene TRBV18, with a tentative D call TRBD2 (5 bases). Germline CDR1 KGHSH, CDR2 LQKENI. Trimming pared 5 bases from V and 4 bases from J, leaving 15 bases between. This CDR3 has 15 amino acids. This CDR3 is CASSVVAGGYNEQFF. Written as DNA, the CDR3 is TGTGCCAGCTCAGTGGTAGCCGGCGGGTACAATGAGCAGTTCTTC.

CDR3 nucleotide sequence: TGCGCCAGCAGTTTGGAGGGGAGCACTGAAGCTTTCTTT. This gives the protein CASSLEGSTEAFF. This chain connects TRBV4-1 to TRBJ1-1; a possible D gene is TRBD1 (5 bases). Trimming removed 6 bases from V and 4 bases from J, with 12 bases in between. CDR1 is MGHRA, CDR2 YSYEKL, per germline. This CDR3 has 13 residues.

DNA of the CDR3: TGTGCCAGCAGCGTAGTACTAGCAGGGGGAGATACGCAGTATTTT. Translated: CASSVVLAGGDTQYF. The J gene is TRBJ2-3, the V gene TRBV9; weak D call: TRBD1 (7 bases). Germline CDR1 and CDR2: SGDLS and YYNGEE. Trimming took off 0 bases at V and 5 bases at J, with 13 bases between the two ends. The CDR3 sequence is 15 residues long.

This clone was observed a handful of times. This rearrangement joins TRBV10-2 to TRBJ1-5; TRBD1 aligns across 7 bases. Germline CDR1 is WSHSY and CDR2 is SAAADI. With V trimmed by 8 bases and J by 4 bases, 5 bases remained unmatched. The CDR3 totals 13 residues. CDR3 sequence reads: CASRRGPNQPQHF. CDR3 coding DNA: TGCGCCAGCCGAAGGGGGCCAAATCAGCCCCAGCATTTT.

This chain uses TRBV27 with TRBJ2-5, with 11 nucleotides matching TRBD2. V shed 0 bases, J shed 0 bases, and the junction held 12 bases outside the gene matches. This CDR3 has 20 residues. Germline CDR1 is MNHEY and CDR2 is SMNVEV (reference sequence). The CDR3 sequence: CASSLSTLAGAIPNQETQYF. CDR3 in DNA: TGTGCCAGCAGTTTATCGACACTAGCGGGGGCTATTCCGAACCAAGAGACCCAGTACTTC.

The chain is built from TRBV2 and TRBJ2-1; 7 positions match TRBD1. CDR1 is SNHLY and CDR2 is FYNNEI in the germline V gene. The CDR3 is 12 amino acids. The V and J ends lost 6 bases and 7 bases, in that order; junction bases with no gene match: 3. The CDR3 DNA is TGTGCCAGCAGGCGACAGGGAAATGAGCAGTTCTTC. Encoded protein: CASRRQGNEQFF.

CDR3 bases: TGTGCCAGCAGCCCCGGACTAGGGGATGAGCAGTACTTC. Amino acid sequence: CASSPGLGDEQYF. V gene TRBV7-3 combines with J gene TRBJ2-7; the match to TRBD2 covers 7 bases. The CDR3 runs 13 residues. V lost 5 bases to trimming and J lost 7 bases; unmatched junction nucleotides: 8. Germline CDR1 reads SGHTA; CDR2 reads FQGTGA.

The chain recombines TRBV9 with TRBJ2-2, with D possibly TRBD1 on 6 matching bases. The CDR3 has 15 residues. V lost 3 bases to trimming and J lost 0 bases, with 9 bases between them. CDR1 and CDR2 (germline): SGDLS, YYNGEE. The CDR3 is CASSASGANTGELFF. Here the CDR3 DNA reads TGTGCCAGCAGCGCCTCAGGGGCGAACACCGGGGAGCTGTTTTTT.